This T cell receptor (beta chain) comes out of a study of blood T cells in healthy people across ages. Study results and caveats: Higher diversity, along with more naive CD4+ cells, distinguished long-lived donors from aged donors.

Note on this clonotype: No antigen is known for it.

Next came a second PCR, run for roughly 6 to 11 cycles, which used a sample-barcoded 5' primer along with a J-beta primer mix. Each CDR3 protein gets one entry after TCRdb re-called the 5' RACE reads with MiXCR. Of 650,000 to 1,000,000 distinct CDR3 sequences listed, approximately 35% are singletons. Healthy Caucasian individuals from Russia aged roughly 6 to 90 served as donors. This CDR3 is built from 14 residues. Trimming removed 2 bases from V and 5 bases from J, with 13 bases in between. CDR1 and CDR2 (germline): ENHRY, SYGVKD. The source is a man younger than 35 in good health. The sequenced sample consisted of blood. This sequence joins TRBV10-3 and TRBJ2-7; weak D call: TRBD1 (6 bases). CDR3 sequence reads: CAISEMVGGNEQYF. The DNA for the CDR3 is TGTGCCATCAGTGAGATGGTAGGGGGAAACGAGCAGTACTTC.